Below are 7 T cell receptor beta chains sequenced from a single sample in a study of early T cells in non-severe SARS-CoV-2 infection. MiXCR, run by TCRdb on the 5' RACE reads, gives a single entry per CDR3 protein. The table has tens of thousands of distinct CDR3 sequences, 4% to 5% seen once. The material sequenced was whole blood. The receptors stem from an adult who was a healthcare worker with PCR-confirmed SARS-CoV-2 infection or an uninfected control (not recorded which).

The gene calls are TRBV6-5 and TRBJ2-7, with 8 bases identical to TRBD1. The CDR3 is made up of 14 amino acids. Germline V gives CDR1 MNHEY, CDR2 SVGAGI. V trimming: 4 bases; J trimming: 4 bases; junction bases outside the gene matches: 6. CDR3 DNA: TGTGCCAGCAGTTTCGACAGGGGCGTATACGAGCAGTACTTC. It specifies CASSFDRGVYEQYF.

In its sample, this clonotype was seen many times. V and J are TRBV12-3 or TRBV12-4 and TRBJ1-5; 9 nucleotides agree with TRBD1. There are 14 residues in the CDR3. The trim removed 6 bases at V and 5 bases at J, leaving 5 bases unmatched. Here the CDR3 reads CASRGQGRYQPQHF. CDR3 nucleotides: TGTGCCAGCAGGGGACAGGGACGCTATCAGCCCCAGCATTTT.

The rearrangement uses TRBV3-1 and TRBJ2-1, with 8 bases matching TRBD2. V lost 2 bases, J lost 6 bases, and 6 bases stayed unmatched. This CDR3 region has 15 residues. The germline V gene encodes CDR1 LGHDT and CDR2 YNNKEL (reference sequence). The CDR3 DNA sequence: TGTGCCAGCAGCCAACCCTCCGGGACTAGCAATGAGCAGTTCTTC. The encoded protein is CASSQPSGTSNEQFF.

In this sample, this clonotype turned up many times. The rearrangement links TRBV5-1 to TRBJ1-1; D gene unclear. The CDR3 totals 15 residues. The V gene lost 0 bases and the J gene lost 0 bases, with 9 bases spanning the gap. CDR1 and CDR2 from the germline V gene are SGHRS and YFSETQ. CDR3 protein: CASSLAGVLNTEAFF. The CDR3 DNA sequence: TGCGCCAGCAGCTTGGCCGGGGTTTTGAACACTGAAGCTTTCTTT.

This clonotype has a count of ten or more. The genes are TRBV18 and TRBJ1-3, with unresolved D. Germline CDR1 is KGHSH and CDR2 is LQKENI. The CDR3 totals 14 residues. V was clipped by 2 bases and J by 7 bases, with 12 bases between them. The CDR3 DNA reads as TGTGCCAGCTCACCAGAACGGGCTCGGAACACCATATATTTT. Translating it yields CASSPERARNTIYF.

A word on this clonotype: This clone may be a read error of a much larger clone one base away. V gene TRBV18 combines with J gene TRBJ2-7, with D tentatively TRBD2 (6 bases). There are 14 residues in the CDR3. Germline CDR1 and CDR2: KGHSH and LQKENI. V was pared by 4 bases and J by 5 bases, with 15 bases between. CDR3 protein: CASSQEGKLNEQYF. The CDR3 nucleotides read TGTGCCAGCTCACAGGAGGGAAAGTTGAACGAGCAGTACTTC.

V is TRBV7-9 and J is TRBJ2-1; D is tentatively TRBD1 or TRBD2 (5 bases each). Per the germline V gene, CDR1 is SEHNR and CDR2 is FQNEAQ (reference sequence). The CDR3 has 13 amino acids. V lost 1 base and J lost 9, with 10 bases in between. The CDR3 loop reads CASSLGAGSEQFF. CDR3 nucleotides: TGTGCCAGCAGCTTAGGGGCAGGGAGTGAGCAGTTCTTC.